This paragraph reports one T cell receptor (beta chain). Original processing methods: Cell counts per sample came from amplifying reference gene primers. Using immunoSEQ multiplex PCR, the repertoire was profiled, and TCRdb retains in-frame clones only, with some absent. Clonal size and the V and J genes are those of that table, whereas D and trimming came from the DNA. The table includes around 170,000 clones, about 90% detected once. V dropped 6 bases and J dropped 4 bases, with 7 bases sitting between them. The CDR3 is made up of 12 amino acids. The germline CDR1 and CDR2 sequences are SNHLY and FYNNEI. Recovery meant two consecutive negative NP/OP PCR tests, professional clearance, or resolved symptoms. This sample was taken from a study of blood T cell repertoires in COVID-19. Turning to the study itself: Collection of acute and convalescent COVID-19 samples took place in the United States, Italy and Spain. PBMCs, B-cell-depleted T cells, or T cells were the source of the cDNA or gDNA that made up the material.

The receptor's source is a woman between 18 and 29 years old who had recovered from COVID-19. The source material was PBMCs or T cells enriched from blood (not recorded which). The rearrangement uses TRBV2 and TRBJ1-5; tentative D call: TRBD1 (6 bases). The CDR3, as DNA: TGTGCCAGCAGGGGGACAAATCAGCCCCAGCATTTT. Its protein product is CASRGTNQPQHF.